The 21 T cell receptor beta chains below were found in one sample sequenced in a study of T cell repertoires in cytomegalovirus infection. TCRdb processed the reads anew with MiXCR; each CDR3 protein has one entry. The table lists some 350,000 distinct CDR3 sequences, 15% to 20% of them singletons. What was sequenced was PBMCs. The receptor set was obtained from a human donor in good health (CMV status not recorded). Some clones in this sample may be carry-over from other donors' samples.

There are many counts of this clonotype. This chain joins TRBV12-3 or TRBV12-4 and TRBJ1-2, with D tentatively TRBD1 (6 bases). V shed 6 bases and J shed 4 bases, with 15 bases lying between them. This CDR3 is built from 14 residues. In DNA, the CDR3 is TGTGCCAGCAGCCCTTCGCCAGGGGTCTATGGCTACACCTTC. Its protein is CASSPSPGVYGYTF.

This clonotype was counted only a few times. The chain is built from TRBV7-9 and TRBJ1-1, with D unclear. Germline CDR1 reads SEHNR; CDR2 reads FQNEAQ (reference sequence). This CDR3 spans 15 amino acids. Trimming pared 5 bases from V and 0 bases from J, leaving 13 bases between. Written as DNA, the CDR3 is TGTGCCAGCAGCCCGGGCAGATTCATGAACACTGAAGCTTTCTTT. Residues: CASSPGRFMNTEAFF. Based on the CDR3 plus reference TRBV7-9 and TRBJ1-1, the full variable domain is DTGVSQNPRHKITKRGQNVTFRCDPISEHNRLYWYRQTLGQGPEFLTYFQNEAQLEKSRLLSDRFSAERPKGSFSTLEIQRTEQGDSAMYLCASSPGRFMNTEAFFGQGTRLTVV.

This clonotype has a count of ten or more. CDR3 bases: TGTGCCAGCAGGGTCACGGAACCGAACACTGAAGCTTTCTTT. Translated: CASRVTEPNTEAFF. The V and J genes are TRBV28 and TRBJ1-1; D is ambiguous. CDR3 length: 14 amino acids. In germline, CDR1 is MDHEN, CDR2 SYDVKM. V was clipped by 6 bases and J by 1 base, with 12 bases between them.

This chain connects TRBV20-1 to TRBJ2-1; 12 bases map to TRBD2. Unmatched junction bases numbered 8, after V lost 6 bases and J lost 5 bases. Looked up from germline, CDR1 is DFQATT and CDR2 is SNEGSKA (reference sequence). The CDR3 extends over 15 amino acids. The chain's CDR3 is CSAASGGALDNEQFF. The CDR3 nucleotides are TGCAGTGCCGCTAGCGGGGGGGCGCTGGACAATGAGCAGTTCTTC.

This clonotype was detected many times. The chain recombines TRBV7-2 with TRBJ1-6, with a weak D call TRBD1 (5 bases). V shed 7 bases and J shed 10 bases, with 11 bases lying between them. In germline, CDR1 is SGHTA, CDR2 FQGNSA. There are 12 residues in the CDR3. The CDR3 reads CASTYEGSPLHF. CDR3 nucleotides: TGTGCCAGCACTTATGAGGGGTCACCCCTCCACTTT.

At least ten counts were recorded for this clonotype. The genes are TRBV4-3 and TRBJ2-1, with 9 nucleotides matching TRBD2. With 0 bases clipped from V and 0 bases from J, the junction kept 12 bases outside the gene matches. CDR3 size: 20 residues. CDR1 and CDR2 from the germline V gene are LGHNA and YSLEER. DNA for the CDR3: TGCGCCAGCAGCCAAGATCGGCTAGCGGGGCATTTAAGCTCCTACAATGAGCAGTTCTTC. Amino acids: CASSQDRLAGHLSSYNEQFF.

This clonotype was detected ten times or more. This chain uses TRBV6-1 with TRBJ1-2, with TRBD1 matching 9 bases. The length of the CDR3 is 15 residues. The junction had 8 bases not matched to a gene; V was cut back by 3 bases and J by 6 bases. The germline V gene has CDR1 MNHNS and CDR2 SASEGT. CDR3 in amino acids: CASSDGGQGVNGYTF. Written as DNA, the CDR3 is TGTGCCAGCAGTGACGGGGGACAGGGAGTGAATGGCTACACCTTC.

J is TRBJ1-1 and V is TRBV5-1; no firm D call. V lost 0 bases and J 4 bases, leaving 13 bases between the germline ends. The CDR3 totals 15 residues. CDR1 and CDR2 from the germline V gene are SGHRS and YFSETQ. The CDR3 region is CASSLAGELGTEAFF. The CDR3 DNA is TGCGCCAGCAGCTTGGCCGGGGAATTGGGCACTGAAGCTTTCTTT.

This clonotype was seen only a few times. This chain uses TRBV5-1 with TRBJ2-1; no clear D gene. The V end lost 0 bases, the J end lost 8 bases, and 12 bases lay between the germline ends. Germline V gene data show CDR1 as SGHRS and CDR2 as YFSETQ. The CDR3 extends over 14 amino acids. The CDR3: CASSLVAIVYEQFF. The CDR3 nucleotides read TGCGCCAGCAGCTTGGTAGCCATAGTATATGAGCAGTTCTTC.

This clonotype was seen ten or more times. The chain combines TRBV7-2 with TRBJ1-3; D is uncertain. The germline CDR1 and CDR2 sequences are SGHTA and FQGNSA. Trimming left V 2 bases short and J 2 bases short, with 16 bases between. The CDR3 runs to 17 residues. The CDR3: CASSLRIWRIPGNTIYF. DNA for the CDR3: TGTGCCAGCAGCTTAAGAATCTGGCGTATTCCTGGAAACACCATATATTTT.

This sequence joins TRBV6-5 and TRBJ1-1; D is perhaps TRBD1 (5 bases). Trimming took 6 bases from V and 7 from J, leaving 9 bases between them. The CDR3 loop spans 11 amino acids. Germline CDR1 reads MNHEY; CDR2 reads SVGAGI. The DNA of the CDR3 is TGTGCCAGCAGGGGGCTTGTTGAAGCTTTCTTT. Translated, it gives CASRGLVEAFF.

This clonotype turned up a few times. The chain is built from TRBV6-1 and TRBJ2-1; the match to TRBD1 covers 9 bases. The V gene end was trimmed by 8 bases and the J gene end by 4 bases; junction bases not matched to a gene: 6. CDR3 length: 14 amino acids. Germline assignment: CDR1 MNHNS and CDR2 SASEGT. In DNA form, the CDR3 reads TGTGCCAGCGCGGACAGGGGCATTTACAATGAGCAGTTCTTC. Translation gives CASADRGIYNEQFF.

This clonotype has a count of ten or more. The J gene is TRBJ1-5, the V gene TRBV19; D is perhaps TRBD1 (5 bases). Trimming stripped 5 bases from V and 3 bases from J, with 8 bases between. This CDR3 comprises 13 residues. Germline assignment: CDR1 LNHDA and CDR2 SQIVND (reference sequence). CDR3 region: CASSSDINQPQHF. Here the CDR3 DNA reads TGTGCCAGTAGTTCGGACATCAATCAGCCCCAGCATTTT.

The chain employs TRBV6-1 and TRBJ2-1, with D maybe TRBD1 (5 bases). Trimming cost V 6 bases and J 6 bases, with 15 bases left between them. Per germline, CDR1 MNHNS and CDR2 SASEGT. This CDR3 contains 14 residues. CDR3: CASSEPPGRNEQFF. In DNA form, the CDR3 reads TGTGCCAGCAGCGAGCCCCCAGGGCGCAATGAGCAGTTCTTC.

This clonotype was picked up many times. The chain has TRBV7-8 and TRBJ2-1; D call uncertain. This CDR3 region has 12 residues. Germline CDR1 reads SGHVS; CDR2 reads FQNEAQ. The V and J ends lost 2 bases and 8 bases respectively, with 7 bases between them. CDR3: CASSLLDYEQFF. DNA for the CDR3: TGTGCCAGCAGCTTATTGGATTATGAGCAGTTCTTC.

The genes are TRBV6-6 and TRBJ1-1; no clear D. CDR1 and CDR2 (germline): MNHNY, SVGAGI (reference sequence). V was shortened by 0 bases and J by 1 base, with 9 bases between the two germline ends. This CDR3 contains 15 residues. The CDR3 here is CASSYSMLENTEAFF. In DNA, the CDR3 is TGTGCCAGCAGTTACTCGATGCTGGAGAACACTGAAGCTTTCTTT.

The gene calls are TRBV28 and TRBJ2-7; perhaps TRBD1 as D (6 bases). In germline, CDR1 is MDHEN, CDR2 SYDVKM. Trimming pared 3 bases from V and 4 bases from J, leaving 10 bases between. CDR3 length: 13 amino acids. In DNA form, the CDR3 reads TGTGCCAGCAGTTTCAGGGGTTTATACGAGCAGTACTTC. Its translation is CASSFRGLYEQYF.

In this sample, this clonotype turned up many times. The chain links TRBV4-1 to TRBJ2-7; D possibly uses TRBD1 or TRBD2 (5 bases each). Per the germline V gene, CDR1 is MGHRA and CDR2 is YSYEKL. V was trimmed by 1 base and J by 0 bases, leaving 19 bases between them. The CDR3 spans 18 residues. DNA for the CDR3: TGCGCCAGCAGCCAAGGAAAGTGGGACCACCGATACTCCTACGAGCAGTACTTC. Encoded protein: CASSQGKWDHRYSYEQYF.

This clonotype was detected many times. The rearrangement uses TRBV7-2 and TRBJ2-7; D is ambiguous. This CDR3 has 16 amino acids. Germline loops: CDR1 SGHTA, CDR2 FQGNSA. Trimming shortened V by 1 base and J by 2 bases, and 15 bases separated the two germline ends. This CDR3 is CASSLDFLRAAYEQYF. The CDR3 DNA follows: TGTGCCAGCAGCTTAGATTTTCTACGGGCCGCCTACGAGCAGTACTTC.

The chain has TRBV23-1 and TRBJ1-4; D remains unclear. TRBV23-1 is filed as an ORF, its function uncertain. Deletions cut 6 bases from V and 0 bases from J, with 23 bases between. This CDR3 comprises 19 residues. The CDR3 is CASRQRPGTSRTTNEKLFF. The DNA of the CDR3 is TGCGCCAGCAGGCAGAGACCGGGAACATCTCGGACAACTAATGAAAAACTGTTTTTT.

The chain recombines TRBV5-1 with TRBJ2-3; 8 nucleotides line up with TRBD1. CDR3 length: 15 residues. V trimming: 8 bases; J trimming: 3 bases; junction bases outside the gene matches: 11. The V gene's germline CDR1 is SGHRS and CDR2 YFSETQ. The CDR3 DNA reads TGCGCCAGTGCCCCCCCGGGACAGGAAACAGATACGCAGTATTTT. As protein: CASAPPGQETDTQYF.